Detailed here is one TCR beta chain. This clonotype was observed at least ten times. Its antigen remains unidentified. Base qualities are missing; no much larger clone stands one base away. The record originates from a study of tumor-infiltrating lymphocytes in primary liver carcinoma (dated by TCRdb to 2016 to 2017). About the study as a whole: Of the five patients, three men and two women aged 30 to 69 years, four had hepatocellular carcinoma and one had combined HCC and intrahepatic cholangiocarcinoma. The five patients had tumors of stage T1-T3 N0M0, with maximum diameters ranging from about 4.2 to 10 cm. For each liver tumor, the study sampled five regions along with adjacent normal tissue and blood, and applied TCRbeta repertoire sequencing, expression microarrays and whole-exome sequencing. A total of roughly 35 specimens from 5 patients went through TCRbeta repertoire sequencing, namely 25 tumor regions, 5 adjacent noncancerous liver tissues and 5 peripheral blood samples. Samples yielded roughly 3.5 to 7.13 million productive TCRbeta reads; read depth did not differ significantly between tissue types. High reproducibility was observed for the technical replicate repertoires, with mean shared-clone rates roughly 0.92 and correlation coefficients above 0.95.

What the authors observed across the whole study: The study included only a few patients, and the authors note findings should be validated in a larger study. A significantly larger repertoire fraction was made up by the top 250 clones in tumors than in blood (p = 0.039). Repertoire overlap was higher between tumor regions (mean roughly 35%) than tumor-adjacent (approximately 17%) or tumor-blood (approximately 14%) pairs, consistent with antigen-driven expansion. Only the TCR beta chain was sequenced, which likely underestimates true repertoire diversity because unpaired alpha chains were not captured. Comparison of CD4+ and CD8+ T cell repertoires was precluded by the use of bulk unsorted samples.

TCRbeta-specific cDNA was reverse-transcribed from 500 ng total RNA using a constant-region primer and ProtoScript II reverse transcriptase. Three nested multiplex PCR rounds, following a slightly modified ARM-PCR procedure, were used to build the TCRbeta libraries. Multiplex TRBV1-TRBV30 forward primers and a Cbeta reverse primer were used in the first two PCR rounds, each of which was run for approximately 9 cycles. A final 25-cycle PCR with Deep VentR polymerase added sample barcodes and Illumina adapters. Before sequencing, amplicons of 200-500 bp were purified from gel using a QIAquick gel extraction kit. The TCRbeta amplicons were sequenced with 250-bp paired-end reads on an Illumina HiSeq 2500. The authors processed their data as follows. Trimmomatic v0.33 was used to quality-trim the reads, and FLASH v1.2.11 was used to merge paired reads so that full CDR3 sequences could be recovered. MiGEC v1.2.1b assigned V, D and J germline segments to the rearranged TCRbeta sequences. Clonotype statistics and Shannon-Wiener diversity indices were computed with VDJtools v1.0.0. To reduce sampling bias, subsequent analyses other than the diversity analysis used only the 250 most abundant clonotypes in each sample. The raw public data were reprocessed by TCRdb itself: fastp quality trimming at Q25, MiXCR clonotype calling, in-frame beta chains only. Every distinct CDR3 protein forms one entry, paired with its most common genes and DNA. TCRdb's processing, not the study's, gives the V and J calls here. Across this sample there are about 44,000 distinct CDR3 sequences, with 75% seen only once. The leading ten clones occupy over 30% of the sample.

After removal of 2 bases from V and 4 bases from J, the junction retains 6 bases not matched to a gene. There are 15 amino acids in the CDR3, from cysteine to phenylalanine inclusive. Just CDR3 DNA is preserved here, 45 bases in frame from base 1. Sequences MGHRA (CDR1) and YSYEKL (CDR2) are obtained from the germline V gene. Total RNA and DNA were co-extracted from about 19-30 mg of bulk tissue with the AllPrep DNA/RNA mini kit, without cell sorting. Between November 2015 and early 2016, roughly five patients in China with histopathologically diagnosed primary liver carcinoma had surgical resection. At the time of sampling, the patients were treatment-naive and had chronic HBV infection. Each fresh piece of tumor and adjacent tissue was cut in two, with one half stored in RNAlater at -80 degrees C and the other half sent for histology.

This sequence originates from a woman in her 30s with primary liver carcinoma and hepatitis B virus infection. Sequencing was done on a sample of tumor-adjacent normal liver tissue. The chain is assembled from TRBV4-1 and TRBJ1-2, with 8 middle bases fitting TRBD1. In nucleotides, the sequence is TGCGCCAGCAGCCAAATGTCCGGGACAGGCTATGGCTACACCTTC. Its translation reads: CASSQMSGTGYGYTF.